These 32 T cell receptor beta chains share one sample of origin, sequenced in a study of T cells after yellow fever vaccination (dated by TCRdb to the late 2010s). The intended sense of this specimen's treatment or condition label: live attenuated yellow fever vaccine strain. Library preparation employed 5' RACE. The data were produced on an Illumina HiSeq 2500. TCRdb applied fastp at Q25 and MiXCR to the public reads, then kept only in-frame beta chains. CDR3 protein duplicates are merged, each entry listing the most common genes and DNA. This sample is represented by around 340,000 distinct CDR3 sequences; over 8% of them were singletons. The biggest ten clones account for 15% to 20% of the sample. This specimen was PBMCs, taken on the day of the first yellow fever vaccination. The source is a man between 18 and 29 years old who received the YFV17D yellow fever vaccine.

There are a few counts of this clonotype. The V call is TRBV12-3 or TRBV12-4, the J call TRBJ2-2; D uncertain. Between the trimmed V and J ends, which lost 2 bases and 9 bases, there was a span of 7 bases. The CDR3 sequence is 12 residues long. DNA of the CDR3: TGTGCCAGCAGTTTAATATACCGGGAGCTGTTTTTT. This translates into CASSLIYRELFF.

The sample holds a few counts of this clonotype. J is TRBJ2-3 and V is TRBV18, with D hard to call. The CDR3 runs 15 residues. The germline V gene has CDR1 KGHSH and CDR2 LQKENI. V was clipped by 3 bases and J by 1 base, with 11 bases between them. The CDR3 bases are TGTGCCAGCTCACCGGTCGGGCAGGGCACAGATACGCAGTATTTT. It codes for CASSPVGQGTDTQYF.

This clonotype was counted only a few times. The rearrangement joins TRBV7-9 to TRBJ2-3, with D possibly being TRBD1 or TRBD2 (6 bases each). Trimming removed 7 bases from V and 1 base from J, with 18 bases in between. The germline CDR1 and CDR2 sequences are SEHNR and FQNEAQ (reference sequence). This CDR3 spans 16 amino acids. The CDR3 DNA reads TGTGCCAGCACCCGGGGGCCGGGGCTCGGCACAGATACGCAGTATTTT. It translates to CASTRGPGLGTDTQYF.

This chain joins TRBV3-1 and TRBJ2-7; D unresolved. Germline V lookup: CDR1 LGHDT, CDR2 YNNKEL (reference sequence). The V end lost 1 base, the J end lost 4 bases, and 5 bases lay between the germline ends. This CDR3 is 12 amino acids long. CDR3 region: CASSQVRYEQYF. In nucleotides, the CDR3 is TGTGCCAGCAGCCAAGTCAGATACGAGCAGTACTTC.

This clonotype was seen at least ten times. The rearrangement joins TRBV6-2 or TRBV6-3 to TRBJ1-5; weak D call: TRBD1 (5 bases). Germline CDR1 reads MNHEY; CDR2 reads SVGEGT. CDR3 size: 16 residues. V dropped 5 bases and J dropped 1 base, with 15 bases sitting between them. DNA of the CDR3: TGTGCCAGCAGTCAGATACACGGGGCGAGCAATCAGCCCCAGCATTTT. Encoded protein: CASSQIHGASNQPQHF.

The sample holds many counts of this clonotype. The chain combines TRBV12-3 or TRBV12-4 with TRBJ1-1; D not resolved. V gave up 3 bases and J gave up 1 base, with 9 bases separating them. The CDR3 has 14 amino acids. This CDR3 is CASSLDSRNTEAFF. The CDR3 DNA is TGTGCCAGCAGTTTGGACTCAAGGAACACTGAAGCTTTCTTT.

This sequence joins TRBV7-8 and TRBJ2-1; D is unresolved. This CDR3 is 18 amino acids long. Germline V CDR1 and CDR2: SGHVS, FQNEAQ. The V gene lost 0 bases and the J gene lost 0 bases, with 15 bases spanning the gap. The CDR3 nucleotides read TGTGCCAGCAGCTTAGCCCGACGGACGTCGAGCTCCTACAATGAGCAGTTCTTC. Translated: CASSLARRTSSSYNEQFF.

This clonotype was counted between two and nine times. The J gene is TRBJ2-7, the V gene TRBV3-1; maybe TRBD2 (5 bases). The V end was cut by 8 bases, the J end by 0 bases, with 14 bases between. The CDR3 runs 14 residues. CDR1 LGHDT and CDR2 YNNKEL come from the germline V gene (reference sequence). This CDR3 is CASGHPGSSYEQYF. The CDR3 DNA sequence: TGTGCCAGCGGGCACCCGGGGTCCTCCTACGAGCAGTACTTC.

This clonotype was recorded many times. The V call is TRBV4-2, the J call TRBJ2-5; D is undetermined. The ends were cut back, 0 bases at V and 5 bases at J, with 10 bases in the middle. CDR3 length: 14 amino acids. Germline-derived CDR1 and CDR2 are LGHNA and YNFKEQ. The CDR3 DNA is TGTGCCAGCAGCCAAGATCCCGAGCACGAGACCCAGTACTTC. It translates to CASSQDPEHETQYF.

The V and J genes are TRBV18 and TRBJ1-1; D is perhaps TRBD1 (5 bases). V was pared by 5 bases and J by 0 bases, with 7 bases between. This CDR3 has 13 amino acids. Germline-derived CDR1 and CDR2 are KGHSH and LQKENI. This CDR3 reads CASSTGLNTEAFF. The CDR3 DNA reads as TGTGCCAGCTCAACGGGGCTGAACACTGAAGCTTTCTTT.

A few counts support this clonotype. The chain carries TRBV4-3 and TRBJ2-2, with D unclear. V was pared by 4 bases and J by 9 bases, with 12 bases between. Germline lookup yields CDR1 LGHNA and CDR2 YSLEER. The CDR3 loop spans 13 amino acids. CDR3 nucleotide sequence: TGCGCCAGCAGCCCAAAGATGGAGAGGGAGCTGTTTTTT. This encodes CASSPKMERELFF.

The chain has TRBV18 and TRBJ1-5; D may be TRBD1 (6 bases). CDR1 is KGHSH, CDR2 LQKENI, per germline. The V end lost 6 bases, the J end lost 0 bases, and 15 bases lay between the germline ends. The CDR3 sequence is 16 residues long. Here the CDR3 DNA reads TGTGCCAGCTCGCCTAGGACAGATAATAGCAATCAGCCCCAGCATTTT. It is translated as CASSPRTDNSNQPQHF.

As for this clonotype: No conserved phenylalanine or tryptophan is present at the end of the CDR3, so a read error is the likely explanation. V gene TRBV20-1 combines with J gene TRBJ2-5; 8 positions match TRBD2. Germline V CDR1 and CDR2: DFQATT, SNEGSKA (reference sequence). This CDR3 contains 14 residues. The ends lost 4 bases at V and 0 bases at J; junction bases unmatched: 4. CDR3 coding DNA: TGCAGTGCTATGGGCGGGGGGTACCAAGAGACCCAGTACTCC. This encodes CSAMGGGYQETQYS.

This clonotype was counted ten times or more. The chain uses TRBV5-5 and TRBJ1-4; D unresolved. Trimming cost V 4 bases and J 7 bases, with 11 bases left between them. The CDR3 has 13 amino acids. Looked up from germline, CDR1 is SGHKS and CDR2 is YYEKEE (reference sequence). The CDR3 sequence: CASSPTVLEKLFF. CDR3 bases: TGTGCCAGCAGCCCCACGGTTCTTGAAAAACTGTTTTTT. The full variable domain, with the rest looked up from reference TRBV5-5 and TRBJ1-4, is DAGVTQSPTHLIKTRGQQVTLRCSPISGHKSVSWYQQVLGQGPQFIFQYYEKEERGRGNFPDRFSARQFPNYSSELNVNALLLGDSALYLCASSPTVLEKLFFGSGTQLSVL.

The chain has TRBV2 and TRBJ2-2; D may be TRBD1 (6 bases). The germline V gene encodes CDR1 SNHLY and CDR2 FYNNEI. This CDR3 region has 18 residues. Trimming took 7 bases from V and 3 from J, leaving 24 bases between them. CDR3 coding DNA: TGTGCCAGCAATAGCCTTAGGGGGAGCCTTTCCTACACCGGGGAGCTGTTTTTT. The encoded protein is CASNSLRGSLSYTGELFF.

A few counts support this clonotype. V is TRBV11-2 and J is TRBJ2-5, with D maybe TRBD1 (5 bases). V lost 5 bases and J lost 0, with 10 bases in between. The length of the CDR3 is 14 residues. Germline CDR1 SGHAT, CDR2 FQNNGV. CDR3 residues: CASSSDSHQETQYF. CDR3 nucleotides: TGTGCCAGCAGCAGTGACAGCCACCAAGAGACCCAGTACTTC.

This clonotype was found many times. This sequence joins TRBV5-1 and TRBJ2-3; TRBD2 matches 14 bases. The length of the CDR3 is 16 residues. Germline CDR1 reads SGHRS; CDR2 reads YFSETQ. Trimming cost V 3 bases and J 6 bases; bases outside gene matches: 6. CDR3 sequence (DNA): TGCGCCAGCAGCTCCGGGACTAGCGGGGGCGGTGATACGCAGTATTTT. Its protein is CASSSGTSGGGDTQYF.

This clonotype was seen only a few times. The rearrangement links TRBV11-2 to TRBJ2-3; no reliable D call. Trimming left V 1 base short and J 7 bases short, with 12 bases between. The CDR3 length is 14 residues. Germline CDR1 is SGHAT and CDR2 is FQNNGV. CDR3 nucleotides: TGTGCCAGCAGCTTAGGGCCAGGACGGAATACGCAGTATTTT. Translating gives CASSLGPGRNTQYF.

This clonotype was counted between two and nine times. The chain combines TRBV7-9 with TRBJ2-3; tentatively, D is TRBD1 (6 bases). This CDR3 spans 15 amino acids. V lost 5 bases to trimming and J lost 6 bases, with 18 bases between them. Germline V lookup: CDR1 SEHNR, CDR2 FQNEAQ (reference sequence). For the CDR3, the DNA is TGTGCCAGCAGCGTACCGGTTGGGGGCAGGGATACGCAGTATTTT. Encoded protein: CASSVPVGGRDTQYF.

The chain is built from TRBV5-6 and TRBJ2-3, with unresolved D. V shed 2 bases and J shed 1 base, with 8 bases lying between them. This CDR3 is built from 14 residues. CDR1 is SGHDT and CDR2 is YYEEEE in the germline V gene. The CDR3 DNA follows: TGTGCCAGCAGCTTAGGCACCCGCACAGATACGCAGTATTTT. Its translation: CASSLGTRTDTQYF.

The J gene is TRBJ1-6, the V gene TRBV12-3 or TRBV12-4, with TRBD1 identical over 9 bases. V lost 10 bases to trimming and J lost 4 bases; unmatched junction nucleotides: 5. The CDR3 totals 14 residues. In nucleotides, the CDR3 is TGTGCCATCGGACAGGGGATATATAATTCACCCCTCCACTTT. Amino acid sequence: CAIGQGIYNSPLHF.

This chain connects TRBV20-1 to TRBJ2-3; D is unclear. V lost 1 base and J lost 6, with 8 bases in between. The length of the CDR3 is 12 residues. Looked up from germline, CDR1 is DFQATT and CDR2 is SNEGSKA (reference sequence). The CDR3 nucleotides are TGCAGTGCTAGAGGTGCGTGGGATACGCAGTATTTT. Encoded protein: CSARGAWDTQYF.

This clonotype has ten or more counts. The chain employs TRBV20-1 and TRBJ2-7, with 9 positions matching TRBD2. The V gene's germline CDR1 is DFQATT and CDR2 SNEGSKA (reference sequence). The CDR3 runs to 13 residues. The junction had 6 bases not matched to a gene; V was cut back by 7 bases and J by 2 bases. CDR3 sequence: CSGASGDPYEQYF. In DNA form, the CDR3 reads TGCAGTGGGGCTAGCGGGGACCCCTACGAGCAGTACTTC.

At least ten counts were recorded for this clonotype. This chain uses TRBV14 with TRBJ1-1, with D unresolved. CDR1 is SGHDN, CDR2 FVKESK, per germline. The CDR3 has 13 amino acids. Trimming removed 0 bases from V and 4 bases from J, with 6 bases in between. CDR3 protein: CASSQDRSTEAFF. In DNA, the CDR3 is TGTGCCAGCAGCCAAGATCGGAGCACTGAAGCTTTCTTT.

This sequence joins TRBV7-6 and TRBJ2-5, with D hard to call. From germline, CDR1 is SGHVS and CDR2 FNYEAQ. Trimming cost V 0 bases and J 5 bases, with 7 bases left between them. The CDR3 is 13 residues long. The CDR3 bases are TGTGCCAGCAGCTTAGCGACTGGGGAGACCCAGTACTTC. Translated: CASSLATGETQYF.

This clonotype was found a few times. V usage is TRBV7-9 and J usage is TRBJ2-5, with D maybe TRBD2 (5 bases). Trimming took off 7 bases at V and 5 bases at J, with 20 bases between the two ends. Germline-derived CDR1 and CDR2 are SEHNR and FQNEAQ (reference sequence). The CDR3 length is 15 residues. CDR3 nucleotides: TGTGCCAGCACCCACGTCCTCCTAGCCGGGGAGACCCAGTACTTC. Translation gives CASTHVLLAGETQYF.

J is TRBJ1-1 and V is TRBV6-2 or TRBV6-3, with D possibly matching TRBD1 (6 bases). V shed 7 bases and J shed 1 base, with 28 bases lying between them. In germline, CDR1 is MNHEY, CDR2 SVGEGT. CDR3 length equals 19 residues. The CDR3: CASNKPDRFHGFWNTEAFF. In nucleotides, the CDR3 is TGTGCCAGCAATAAACCCGACAGGTTTCATGGGTTTTGGAACACTGAAGCTTTCTTT.

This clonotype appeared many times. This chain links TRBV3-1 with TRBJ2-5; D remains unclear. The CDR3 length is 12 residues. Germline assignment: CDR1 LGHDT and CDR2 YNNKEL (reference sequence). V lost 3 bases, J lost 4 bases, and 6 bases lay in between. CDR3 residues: CASSQNRETQYF. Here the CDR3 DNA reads TGTGCCAGCAGCCAGAATAGAGAGACCCAGTACTTC.

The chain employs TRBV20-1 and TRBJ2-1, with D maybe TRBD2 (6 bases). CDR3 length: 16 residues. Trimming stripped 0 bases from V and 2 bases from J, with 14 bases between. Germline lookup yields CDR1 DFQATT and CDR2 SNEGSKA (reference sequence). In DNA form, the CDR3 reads TGCAGTGCTAGAGATCTCCGGGAGACGCCCTACAATGAGCAGTTCTTC. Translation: CSARDLRETPYNEQFF.

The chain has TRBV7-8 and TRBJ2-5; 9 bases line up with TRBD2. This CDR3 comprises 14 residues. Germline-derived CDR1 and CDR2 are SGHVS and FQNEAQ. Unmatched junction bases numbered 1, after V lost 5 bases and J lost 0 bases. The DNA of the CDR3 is TGTGCCAGCAGCCGCGGGGGGGACCAAGAGACCCAGTACTTC. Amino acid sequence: CASSRGGDQETQYF.

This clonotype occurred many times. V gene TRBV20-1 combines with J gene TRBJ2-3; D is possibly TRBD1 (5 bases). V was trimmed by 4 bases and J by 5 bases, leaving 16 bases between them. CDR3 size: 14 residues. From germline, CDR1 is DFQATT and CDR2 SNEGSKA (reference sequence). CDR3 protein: CSAINGAKGDTQYF. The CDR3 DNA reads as TGCAGTGCTATTAATGGGGCCAAGGGAGATACGCAGTATTTT.

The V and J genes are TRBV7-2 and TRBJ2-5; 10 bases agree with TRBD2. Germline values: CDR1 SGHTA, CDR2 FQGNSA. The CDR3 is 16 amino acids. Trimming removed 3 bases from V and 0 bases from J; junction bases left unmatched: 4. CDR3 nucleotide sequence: TGTGCCAGCAGCTTCCGGACTAGCGGTTACCAAGAGACCCAGTACTTC. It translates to CASSFRTSGYQETQYF.